These 9 T cell receptor beta chains were all obtained from the same sample, sequenced in a study of blood T cell repertoires in COVID-19. Clones were sequenced by immunoSEQ multiplex PCR, and TCRdb holds only the in-frame ones, with some missing. The table lists 210,000 or so clones, around 82% of them singletons. Sequenced sample: PBMCs or T cells enriched from blood (not recorded which). The receptors shown here come from a woman in her thirties or forties with acute COVID-19.

V usage is TRBV28 and J usage is TRBJ1-2; a possible D gene is TRBD1 (5 bases). V was clipped by 7 bases and J by 4 bases, with 19 bases between them. The length of the CDR3 is 15 residues. Germline CDR1 reads MDHEN; CDR2 reads SYDVKM. The CDR3 protein is CASTMGGRPFYGYTF. In DNA, the CDR3 is TGTGCCAGCACCATGGGGGGGAGACCCTTCTATGGCTACACCTTC.

This clone was picked up a small number of times. This chain connects TRBV18 to TRBJ2-7, with D perhaps matching TRBD1 (6 bases). Germline loops: CDR1 KGHSH, CDR2 LQKENI. The CDR3 totals 15 residues. Deletions cut 1 base from V and 5 bases from J, with 15 bases between. CDR3 sequence (DNA): TGTGCCAGCTCACCACTAGATTCAGGGGAAAACGAGCAGTACTTC. It codes for CASSPLDSGENEQYF.

The CDR3 sequence is CASSEGLAGGTDTQYF. The CDR3 DNA reads as TGTGCCAGCAGTGAAGGACTAGCGGGCGGCACAGATACGCAGTATTTT. The genes are TRBV2 and TRBJ2-3, with 10 bases that match TRBD2. J was trimmed by 1 base and V by 1 base; bases with no gene match: 2. The CDR3 covers 16 residues. Germline loops: CDR1 SNHLY, CDR2 FYNNEI.

The CDR3 reads CASSQDASGRQYF. Written as DNA, the CDR3 is TGTGCCAGCAGCCAAGACGCTTCAGGGCGGCAGTACTTC. This chain links TRBV3-1 (or the pseudogene TRBV3-2) with TRBJ2-7, with a possible D match to TRBD1 (5 bases). Per the germline V gene, CDR1 is LGHDT and CDR2 is YNNKEL (reference sequence). V was pared by 0 bases and J by 9 bases, with 12 bases between. The CDR3 sequence is 13 residues long.

The rearrangement uses TRBV28 and TRBJ2-1; 10 bases are shared with TRBD2. The CDR3 length is 15 residues. Losses at the gene ends were 5 bases for V and 3 bases for J; bases not matched to a gene: 4. The germline V gene has CDR1 MDHEN and CDR2 SYDVKM. In nucleotides, the CDR3 is TGTGCCAGCAGTAAACCTAGCGGGGGCTACAATGAGCAGTTCTTC. This translates into CASSKPSGGYNEQFF.

The chain recombines TRBV7-9 with TRBJ2-2; 7 bases match TRBD1. CDR3 size: 15 residues. From germline, CDR1 is SEHNR and CDR2 FQNEAQ (reference sequence). The junction had 14 bases not matched to a gene; V was cut back by 6 bases and J by 10 bases. The CDR3 DNA reads TGTGCCAGCAGTAGCTCACAGGGGTTCGTGGCGGAGCTGTTTTTT. Encoded protein: CASSSSQGFVAELFF.

The chain employs TRBV19 and TRBJ1-5; D is undetermined. The CDR3 length is 15 residues. Germline CDR1 LNHDA, CDR2 SQIVND (reference sequence). V was clipped by 0 bases and J by 0 bases, with 6 bases between them. The DNA of the CDR3 is TGTGCCAGTAGTATAGACAGGAATAGCAATCAGCCCCAGCATTTT. Encoded protein: CASSIDRNSNQPQHF. The full variable domain, rest sourced from reference TRBV19 and TRBJ1-5, is DGGITQSPKYLFRKEGQNVTLSCEQNLNHDAMYWYRQDPGQGLRLIYYSQIVNDFQKGDIAEGYSVSREKKESFPLTVTSAQKNPTAFYLCASSIDRNSNQPQHFGDGTRLSIL.

The rearrangement joins TRBV19 to TRBJ2-2, with D possibly matching TRBD1 (6 bases). The CDR3 length is 15 residues. Trimming stripped 5 bases from V and 7 bases from J, with 17 bases between. From germline, CDR1 is LNHDA and CDR2 SQIVND (reference sequence). The chain's CDR3 is CASSVLGALGGELFF. The CDR3 DNA sequence: TGTGCCAGTAGTGTCCTGGGGGCACTGGGCGGGGAGCTGTTTTTT.

The J gene is TRBJ2-7, the V gene TRBV29-1; 7 nucleotides agree with TRBD2. Germline lookup yields CDR1 SQVTM and CDR2 ANQGSEA. This CDR3 is built from 12 residues. With 4 bases clipped from V and 7 bases from J, the junction kept 7 bases outside the gene matches. The CDR3 protein is CSVGQGLIEQYF. In nucleotides, the CDR3 is TGCAGCGTTGGGCAGGGACTAATAGAGCAGTACTTC.